Listed here are 27 T cell receptor beta chains from one sample, sequenced in a study of Graves' ophthalmopathy and Graves' hyperthyroidism. The study amplified TCR beta CDR3 regions using RNA transcripts. First-round RT-PCR employed HTBI primers, with a second-round multiplex PCR after it. TCRdb reprocessed the multiplex PCR reads via MiXCR and lists one record per CDR3 protein. Of roughly 700,000 distinct CDR3 sequences listed, 40% are singletons. Input material: peripheral blood. The receptors shown here come from an adult man with Graves' ophthalmopathy.

Of note for this clonotype: Lacking the conserved final phenylalanine or tryptophan, this CDR3 likely reflects a read error. This sequence joins TRBV11-2 and TRBJ2-5; D may be TRBD1 (6 bases). The CDR3 is 15 amino acids. CDR1 and CDR2 (germline): SGHAT, FQNNGV. Deletions cut 4 bases from V and 4 bases from J, with 16 bases between. The CDR3: CASSSYREAGETQYC. In nucleotides, the CDR3 is TGTGCCAGCAGCTCTTACAGGGAAGCTGGAGAGACCCAGTACTGC.

About this clonotype itself: At one end, the junction sequence differs from germline, possibly due to a read error. This rearrangement joins TRBV25-1 to TRBJ1-2; tentatively, D is TRBD1 (5 bases). Germline values: CDR1 MGHDK, CDR2 SYGVNS. The CDR3 runs to 16 residues. CDR3 coding DNA: TGCGCCAGCAGCAGACGCCCCCAACAGGTTCTCTATGGCTACACCTTC. The encoded protein is CASSRRPQQVLYGYTF.

The chain couples TRBV7-2 to TRBJ1-3; 9 bases fit TRBD1. Germline CDR1 is SGHTA and CDR2 is FQGNSA. The J segment lost 6 bases and the V segment lost 3 bases, leaving 6 bases of the junction unmatched. The CDR3 sequence is 15 residues long. CDR3 sequence: CASSLGQGTENTIYF. The DNA of the CDR3 is TGTGCCAGCAGCTTGGGACAGGGCACTGAAAACACCATATATTTT.

This clonotype has more than one count but fewer than ten. V and J are TRBV20-1 and TRBJ2-7; D gene unclear. V lost 5 bases to trimming and J lost 5 bases, with 10 bases between them. The CDR3 consists of 11 residues. CDR1 is DFQATT and CDR2 is SNEGSKA in the germline V gene (reference sequence). The CDR3 reads CSAATRHEQYF. DNA for the CDR3: TGCAGTGCTGCGACCCGCCACGAGCAGTACTTC.

The sample holds one count of this clonotype. The rearrangement joins TRBV14 to TRBJ1-3; D remains unclear. V was cut by 6 bases and J by 2 bases, with 5 bases left in between. Germline V gives CDR1 SGHDN, CDR2 FVKESK. CDR3 length: 12 amino acids. The CDR3, as DNA: TGTGCCAGCAGGAAACCTGGAAACACCATATATTTT. It translates to CASRKPGNTIYF.

Ten or more counts support this clonotype. The J gene is TRBJ2-5, the V gene TRBV6-5, with D possibly TRBD2 on 6 matching bases. Trimming took 5 bases from V and 1 from J, leaving 11 bases between them. The CDR3 runs to 14 residues. CDR1 and CDR2 from the germline V gene are MNHEY and SVGAGI. As DNA, the CDR3 is TGTGCCAGCAGTCCTAGCGTAATCCAAGAGACCCAGTACTTC. It is translated as CASSPSVIQETQYF.

This clonotype was counted between two and nine times. V usage is TRBV11-2 and J usage is TRBJ2-7; 7 bases line up with TRBD2. The ends lost 5 bases at V and 3 bases at J; junction bases unmatched: 4. CDR3 length equals 13 residues. CDR1 is SGHAT, CDR2 FQNNGV, per germline. The CDR3 nucleotides read TGTGCCAGCAGCGTGGGAGGGTACTACGAGCAGTACTTC. It specifies CASSVGGYYEQYF. Variable domain in full (rest from reference TRBV11-2 and TRBJ2-7): EAGVAQSPRYKIIEKRQSVAFWCNPISGHATLYWYQQILGQGPKLLIQFQNNGVVDDSQLPKDRFSAERLKGVDSTLKIQPAKLEDSAVYLCASSVGGYYEQYFGPGTRLTVT.

The CDR3 protein is CASSLEEGGCYEQYF. In nucleotides, the CDR3 is TGTGCCAGCAGCTTAGAGGAAGGGGGCTGCTACGAGCAGTACTTC. V gene TRBV7-9 combines with J gene TRBJ2-7, with 7 bases fitting TRBD1. This CDR3 has 15 residues. The germline V gene encodes CDR1 SEHNR and CDR2 FQNEAQ (reference sequence). J lost 3 bases, V lost 1 base, and 6 bases had no gene match.

This clonotype was found many times. The chain joins TRBV7-2 to TRBJ1-1; maybe TRBD1 (6 bases). This CDR3 is built from 14 residues. V dropped 5 bases and J dropped 5 bases, with 15 bases sitting between them. Germline lookup yields CDR1 SGHTA and CDR2 FQGNSA. In nucleotides, the CDR3 is TGTGCCAGCAGCCTACTACAGGGTTGGACTGAAGCTTTCTTT. This encodes CASSLLQGWTEAFF.

As to this clonotype: A read error may be the cause here, since a much bigger clone is one base away. The CDR3 sequence: CASRRQGDSGANVLTF. For the CDR3, the DNA is TGTGCCAGCAGAAGGCAGGGGGACTCTGGGGCCAACGTCCTGACTTTC. The gene calls are TRBV11-2 and TRBJ2-6; TRBD1 aligns across 7 bases. V lost 6 bases and J lost 0; bases outside the gene matches: 5. Germline V gene sequence: CDR1 SGHAT, CDR2 FQNNGV. The CDR3 is 16 residues long.

A note on this clonotype: A much larger clone differs from this one at a single base, so this may be a read error. The chain is built from TRBV24-1 and TRBJ2-2; 7 nucleotides agree with TRBD2. Germline V CDR1 and CDR2: KGHDR, SFDVKD. The CDR3 totals 16 residues. The CDR3 loop reads CATGDAGGRRTGELFF. CDR3 DNA: TGTGCCACCGGTGATGCCGGGGGGAGACGCACCGGGGAGCTGTTTTTT.

The chain uses TRBV25-1 and TRBJ2-7; 8 nucleotides line up with TRBD2. Germline CDR1 and CDR2: MGHDK and SYGVNS. The CDR3 runs to 14 residues. The V and J ends lost 4 bases and 3 bases, in that order; junction bases with no gene match: 5. CDR3 bases: TGTGCCAGCAGTGCACTGAGCGGGGGCTACGAGCAGTACTTC. This codes for CASSALSGGYEQYF.

V is TRBV29-1 and J is TRBJ2-7; 7 bases line up with TRBD1. From germline, CDR1 is SQVTM and CDR2 ANQGSEA. V dropped 6 bases and J dropped 2; count of bases not matched to a gene: 13. The CDR3 has 15 residues. DNA of the CDR3: TGCAGCGTCCCGGACGATAACAGGGGCACCTACGAGCAGTACTTC. Its protein is CSVPDDNRGTYEQYF.

This clonotype occurred many times. This chain links TRBV14 with TRBJ1-2, with 9 nucleotides matching TRBD1. Trimming cost V 5 bases and J 1 base; bases outside gene matches: 11. The CDR3 runs to 17 residues. The germline V gene encodes CDR1 SGHDN and CDR2 FVKESK. In DNA form, the CDR3 reads TGTGCCAGCAGCGAAGGGACAGGGCTCGAGGGTAACTATGGCTACACCTTC. It codes for CASSEGTGLEGNYGYTF.

In regard to this clonotype: One junction end disagrees with the germline gene, perhaps due to a read error. The chain is built from TRBV24-1 and TRBJ1-3; 7 positions match TRBD1. Per the germline V gene, CDR1 is KGHDR and CDR2 is SFDVKD. The CDR3 runs 14 residues. The CDR3 DNA reads as TGTGCCAGCAGTCCCAGGGGGACTGGAAACACCATATATTTT. It is translated as CASSPRGTGNTIYF.

The genes are TRBV3-1 and TRBJ2-5; possible D gene TRBD1, 6 bases. V lost 1 base and J 5 bases, leaving 11 bases between the germline ends. Germline CDR1 is LGHDT and CDR2 is YNNKEL (reference sequence). CDR3 length: 14 residues. The CDR3 protein is CASSQGTVRETQYF. The CDR3 DNA follows: TGTGCCAGCAGCCAAGGGACAGTCCGCGAGACCCAGTACTTC.

This clonotype was picked up a small number of times. The genes are TRBV11-1 and TRBJ2-2; 7 bases align to TRBD1. The junction had 2 bases not matched to a gene; V was cut back by 1 base and J by 15 bases. The CDR3 covers 11 residues. The germline V gene encodes CDR1 SGHAT and CDR2 FQDESV (reference sequence). The CDR3 sequence: CASSLGGQVFF. As DNA, the CDR3 is TGTGCCAGCAGCTTAGGTGGACAGGTGTTTTTT.

This clonotype was picked up a small number of times. The CDR3 protein is CASSDRGRSPDEQYF. CDR3 coding DNA: TGTGCCAGCAGTGACAGGGGGCGATCCCCGGACGAGCAGTACTTC. The rearrangement uses TRBV2 and TRBJ2-7; 8 nucleotides align to TRBD1. CDR1 is SNHLY, CDR2 FYNNEI, per germline. The junction had 9 bases not matched to a gene; V was cut back by 3 bases and J by 5 bases. CDR3 length: 15 amino acids. Filled out from reference TRBV2 and TRBJ2-7, the complete variable domain reads EPEVTQTPSHQVTQMGQEVILRCVPISNHLYFYWYRQILGQKVEFLVSFYNNEISEKSEIFDDQFSVERPDGSNFTLKIRSTKLEDSAMYFCASSDRGRSPDEQYFGPGTRLTVT.

This clonotype was recorded many times. V gene TRBV19 combines with J gene TRBJ2-2; D is possibly TRBD1 or TRBD2 (6 bases each). Trimming removed 6 bases from V and 3 bases from J, with 17 bases in between. CDR1 LNHDA and CDR2 SQIVND come from the germline V gene (reference sequence). CDR3 size: 16 residues. The CDR3 nucleotides are TGTGCCAGTAGGGGTCTAGAGGGGGGCGACACCGGGGAGCTGTTTTTT. This sequence encodes CASRGLEGGDTGELFF.

The sample holds many counts of this clonotype. The chain carries TRBV14 and TRBJ1-6; D is undetermined. The CDR3 is made up of 15 amino acids. Per germline, CDR1 SGHDN and CDR2 FVKESK. The V gene lost 0 bases and the J gene lost 7 bases, with 10 bases spanning the gap. The CDR3 is CASSQDWGWNSPLHF. The CDR3 nucleotides read TGTGCCAGCAGCCAAGATTGGGGTTGGAATTCACCCCTCCACTTT.

This clonotype has ten or more counts. V usage is TRBV9 and J usage is TRBJ1-5, with no clear D. Deletions cut 3 bases from V and 0 bases from J, with 4 bases between. The CDR3 extends over 13 amino acids. Germline loops: CDR1 SGDLS, CDR2 YYNGEE. DNA of the CDR3: TGTGCCAGCAGCGCAGATAGCAATCAGCCCCAGCATTTT. As protein: CASSADSNQPQHF.

This chain uses TRBV25-1 with TRBJ2-2; D tentatively fits TRBD1 or TRBD2 (5 bases each). Between the trimmed V and J ends, which lost 6 bases and 9 bases, there was a span of 26 bases. This CDR3 is 17 amino acids long. Germline V lookup: CDR1 MGHDK, CDR2 SYGVNS. As DNA, the CDR3 is TGTGCCAGCAGCTTAGGAGTCTCGGGGACCATAGGCCGGGAGCTGTTTTTT. This translates into CASSLGVSGTIGRELFF.

This chain uses TRBV29-1 with TRBJ1-4, with a weak D call TRBD1 (6 bases). The length of the CDR3 is 13 residues. V lost 4 bases and J lost 7, with 13 bases in between. Germline lookup yields CDR1 SQVTM and CDR2 ANQGSEA. CDR3 sequence (DNA): TGCAGCGTTGGAAGGGGGTCCGGTGAAAAACTGTTTTTT. Translation: CSVGRGSGEKLFF.

Of note for this clonotype: At one of its ends the junction is not consistent with the germline gene, which may arise from a read error. The V gene is TRBV10-3, the J gene TRBJ2-2; 7 nucleotides line up with TRBD2. The CDR3 runs 15 residues. Germline CDR1 ENHRY, CDR2 SYGVKD. The CDR3 nucleotides read TGTGCCAGCAGTTATCTAGCGGCAGCGGCCGGGGAGCTGTTTTTT. This translates into CASSYLAAAAGELFF.

This clonotype was counted between two and nine times. This chain connects TRBV20-1 to TRBJ2-2, with a weak D call TRBD1 (5 bases). CDR3 size: 15 residues. Germline values: CDR1 DFQATT, CDR2 SNEGSKA (reference sequence). Deletions cut 1 base from V and 2 bases from J, with 11 bases between. The CDR3 region is CSARAFDSNTGELFF. The CDR3 nucleotides are TGCAGTGCTAGAGCCTTCGACAGTAACACCGGGGAGCTGTTTTTT.

This chain uses TRBV11-2 with TRBJ1-2, with a weak D call TRBD1 (5 bases). Germline lookup yields CDR1 SGHAT and CDR2 FQNNGV. The CDR3 spans 15 residues. V was clipped by 3 bases and J by 1 base, with 12 bases between them. The CDR3 DNA is TGTGCCAGCAGCTTTGGGGGGTCTTTTAACTATGGCTACACCTTC. Its translation is CASSFGGSFNYGYTF. The variable domain in full, with the rest retrieved from reference TRBV11-2 and TRBJ1-2, is EAGVAQSPRYKIIEKRQSVAFWCNPISGHATLYWYQQILGQGPKLLIQFQNNGVVDDSQLPKDRFSAERLKGVDSTLKIQPAKLEDSAVYLCASSFGGSFNYGYTFGSGTRLTVV.

V gene TRBV29-1 combines with J gene TRBJ1-2, with D uncertain. Trimming removed 4 bases at V and 6 bases at J, with 21 bases between. The CDR3 length is 15 residues. Germline lookup yields CDR1 SQVTM and CDR2 ANQGSEA. CDR3 sequence (DNA): TGCAGCGTTGGGATGGATCGAGCAAGTCGGAATGGCTACACCTTC. Translating it yields CSVGMDRASRNGYTF.